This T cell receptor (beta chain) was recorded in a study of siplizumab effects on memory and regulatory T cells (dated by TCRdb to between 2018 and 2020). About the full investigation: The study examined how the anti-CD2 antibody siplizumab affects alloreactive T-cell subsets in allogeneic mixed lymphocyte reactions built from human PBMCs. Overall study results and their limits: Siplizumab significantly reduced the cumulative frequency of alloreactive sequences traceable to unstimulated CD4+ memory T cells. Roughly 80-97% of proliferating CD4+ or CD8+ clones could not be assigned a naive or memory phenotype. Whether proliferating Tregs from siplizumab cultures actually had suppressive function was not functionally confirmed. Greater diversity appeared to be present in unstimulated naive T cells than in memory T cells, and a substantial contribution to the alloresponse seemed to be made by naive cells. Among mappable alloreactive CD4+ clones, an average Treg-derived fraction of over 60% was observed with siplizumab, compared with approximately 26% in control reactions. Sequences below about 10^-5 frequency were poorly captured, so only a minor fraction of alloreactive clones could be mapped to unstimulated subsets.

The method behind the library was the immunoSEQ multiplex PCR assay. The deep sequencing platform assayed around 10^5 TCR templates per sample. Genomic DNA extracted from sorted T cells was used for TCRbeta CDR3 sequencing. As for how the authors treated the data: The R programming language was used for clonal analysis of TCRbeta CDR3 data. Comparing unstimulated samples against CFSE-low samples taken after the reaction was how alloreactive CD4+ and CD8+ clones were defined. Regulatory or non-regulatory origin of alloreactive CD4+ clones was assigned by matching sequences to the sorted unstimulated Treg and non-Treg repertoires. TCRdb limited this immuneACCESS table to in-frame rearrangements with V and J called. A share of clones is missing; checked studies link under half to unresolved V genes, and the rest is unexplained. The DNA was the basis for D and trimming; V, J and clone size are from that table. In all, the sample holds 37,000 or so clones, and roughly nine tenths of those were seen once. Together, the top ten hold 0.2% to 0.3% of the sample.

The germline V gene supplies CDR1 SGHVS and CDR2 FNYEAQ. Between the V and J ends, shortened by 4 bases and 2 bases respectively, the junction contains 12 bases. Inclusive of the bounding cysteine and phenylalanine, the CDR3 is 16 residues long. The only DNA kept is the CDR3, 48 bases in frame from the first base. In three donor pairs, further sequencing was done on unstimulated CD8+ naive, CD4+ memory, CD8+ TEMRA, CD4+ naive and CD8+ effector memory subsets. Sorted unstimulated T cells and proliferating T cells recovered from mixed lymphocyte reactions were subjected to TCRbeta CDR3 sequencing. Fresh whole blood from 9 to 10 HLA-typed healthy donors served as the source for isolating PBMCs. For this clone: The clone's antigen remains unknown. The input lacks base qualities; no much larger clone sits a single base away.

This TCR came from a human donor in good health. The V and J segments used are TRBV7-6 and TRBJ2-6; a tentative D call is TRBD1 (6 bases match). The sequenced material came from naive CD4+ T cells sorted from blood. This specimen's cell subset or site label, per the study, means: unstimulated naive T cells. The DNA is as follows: TGTGCCAGCAGCTCTACAGGGCTCCCTGGGGCCAACGTCCTGACTTTC. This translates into CASSSTGLPGANVLTF.